This T cell receptor (beta chain) came from a study of blood T cell repertoires in COVID-19 (dated by TCRdb to 2018 to 2020). As for the study more broadly: Collaborator samples came from the United States, Italy and Spain and covered acute and convalescent phases of COVID-19. The prospective study material was composed of cDNA or gDNA derived from T cells, B-cell-depleted T cells, or PBMCs. Subjects who had been exposed to COVID-19, were actively infected with it, or had recovered from it provided the deeply sampled blood TCRbeta repertoires that made up the dataset. A freely available public database, intended as a resource for researchers studying the immune response to SARS-CoV-2, is where the repertoires were released. Samples were obtained from the ongoing ImmuneRACE study (first 160 participants) and from about 1,300 subjects provided by 6 global collaborators. Sample metadata almost always included a de-identified subject ID, COVID-19 status, age in years and sex. Where available, HLA class I and class II types were obtained from metadata supplied by the sample provider rather than from assay-based typing.

TCRbeta CDR3 regions were amplified from genomic DNA by means of the immunoSEQ Assay, a bias-controlled multiplex PCR. The authors' analysis ran thus. The number of nucleated cells in each sample was estimated by amplification of reference gene primers within the assay. To quantify the absolute abundance of each unique TCRbeta CDR3 rearrangement, sequence reads were collapsed and filtered. For each sample, productive Simpson clonality was calculated as the square root of Simpson's diversity index across productive rearrangements. The table was pulled from immuneACCESS by TCRdb, which kept in-frame rearrangements only. Such tables lose some clones; where checked, under half of the loss comes from unresolved V genes, and the rest has no known cause. Clonal size and the V and J genes are those of that table, whereas D and trimming came from the DNA. The sample table shows roughly 250,000 clones, and 88% are seen once. Roughly 4% of the sample belongs to the ten largest clones.

A second Seattle source provided samples from volunteer blood donors who had recovered from COVID-19. Each collaborating institution followed its own protocols to collect whole blood in K2EDTA tubes. For TCRbeta analysis, collaborator samples were shipped as frozen whole blood, as isolated PBMCs, or as DNA extracted from either sample type. The CDR3 has 12 amino acids, counting the end cysteine and phenylalanine. Solely the CDR3 DNA is kept, with 36 bases framed from the first base. V is clipped by 4 bases and J by 0 bases, and the sequence between their germline boundaries is 4 bases long. In the germline V gene, CDR1 corresponds to KGHSH and CDR2 to LQKENI. Overall study outcomes, separate from this receptor: Clinical and demographic metadata were provided uncurated, with the amount varying by source and participant.

In regard to this clone: The antigen this receptor binds is unknown. Within one base of it there is no much larger clone, and no base qualities were kept.

The chain joins TRBV18 to TRBJ2-7, with the D segment identity uncertain. Sequencing was done on a sample of peripheral blood. This TCR derives from a man aged 60 to 69 who had recovered from COVID-19. DNA sequence: TGTGCCAGCTCACGTATCTCCTACGAGCAGTACTTC. Protein translation: CASSRISYEQYF.